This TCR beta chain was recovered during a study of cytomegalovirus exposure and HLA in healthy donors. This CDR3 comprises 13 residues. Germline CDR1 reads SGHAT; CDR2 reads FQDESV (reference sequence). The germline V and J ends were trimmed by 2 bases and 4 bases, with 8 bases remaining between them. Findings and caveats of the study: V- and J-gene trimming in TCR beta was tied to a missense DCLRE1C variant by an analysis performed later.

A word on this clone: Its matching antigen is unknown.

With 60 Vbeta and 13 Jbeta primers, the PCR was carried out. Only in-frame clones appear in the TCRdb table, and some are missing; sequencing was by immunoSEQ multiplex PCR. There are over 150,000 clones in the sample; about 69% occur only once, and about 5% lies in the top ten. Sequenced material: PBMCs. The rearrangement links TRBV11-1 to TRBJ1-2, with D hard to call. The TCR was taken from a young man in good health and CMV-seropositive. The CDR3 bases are TGTGCCAGCAGCTTAACCGAGCGCTATGGCTACACCTTC. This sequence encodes CASSLTERYGYTF. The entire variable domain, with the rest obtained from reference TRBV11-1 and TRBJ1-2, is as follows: EAEVAQSPRYKITEKSQAVAFWCDPISGHATLYWYRQILGQGPELLVQFQDESVVDDSQLPKDRFSAERLKGVDSTLKIQPAELGDSAMYLCASSLTERYGYTFGSGTRLTVV.